Presented here are 30 T cell receptor beta chains from one specimen sequenced in a study of T cell repertoires in cytomegalovirus infection. TCRdb re-analysed the reads in MiXCR, keeping a single row per CDR3 protein. The table shows roughly 860,000 distinct CDR3 sequences, with about 30% occurring only once. These TCRs are of unknown antigen specificity. Specimen: cultured CD8+ T cells from PBMCs, collected from culture after CMV antigen stimulation. These TCRs come from a human donor in good health (CMV status not recorded). Some clones in this sample may be carry-over from other donors' samples.

The rearrangement links TRBV4-1 to TRBJ1-2; 12 bases map to TRBD1. V lost 4 bases to trimming and J lost 4 bases; unmatched junction nucleotides: 4. CDR3 length: 15 residues. Per germline, CDR1 MGHRA and CDR2 YSYEKL. CDR3 sequence: CASSRVGQGAYGYTF. The CDR3 DNA reads TGCGCCAGCAGCCGAGTGGGACAGGGGGCCTATGGCTACACCTTC.

The V gene is TRBV5-1, the J gene TRBJ2-1; 8 positions agree with TRBD1. The CDR3 is 14 residues long. Germline CDR1 SGHRS, CDR2 YFSETQ. Trimming took 6 bases from V and 8 from J; bases not matched to a gene: 10. The DNA of the CDR3 is TGCGCCAGCAACTGGGACAGGCTCCCTGATGAGCAGTTCTTC. Protein product: CASNWDRLPDEQFF.

The rearrangement links TRBV6-6 to TRBJ2-7; no clear D gene. The CDR3 is 14 amino acids. The germline V gene has CDR1 MNHNY and CDR2 SVGAGI (reference sequence). Deletions cut 5 bases from V and 5 bases from J, with 16 bases between. CDR3 sequence reads: CASSKRSDGHEQYF. The CDR3 DNA reads TGTGCCAGCAGTAAACGGTCGGACGGCCACGAGCAGTACTTC.

This clonotype has a handful of counts. V usage is TRBV2 and J usage is TRBJ2-5; 9 bases match TRBD1. From germline, CDR1 is SNHLY and CDR2 FYNNEI. The length of the CDR3 is 16 residues. V lost 2 bases, J lost 3 bases, and 7 bases stayed unmatched. The CDR3 DNA is TGTGCCAGCAGTGAAACCGGCTGGGACAGGGAAGAGACCCAGTACTTC. It is translated as CASSETGWDREETQYF.

The rearrangement uses TRBV5-6 and TRBJ2-3; 7 bases agree with TRBD1. Germline V gene data show CDR1 as SGHDT and CDR2 as YYEEEE. The CDR3 totals 16 residues. Trimming cost V 4 bases and J 6 bases; bases outside gene matches: 14. The CDR3 spells CASSTRQGTKVDTQYF. The CDR3 nucleotides are TGTGCCAGCAGCACTAGACAGGGCACAAAGGTGGATACGCAGTATTTT.

This clonotype occurred many times. CDR3 in DNA: TGTGCCAGCAGCCGGGGGGGCTATAGGGGCTACACCTTC. Its protein is CASSRGGYRGYTF. The chain couples TRBV7-2 to TRBJ1-2; D is possibly TRBD1 (6 bases). This CDR3 is 13 amino acids long. V shed 5 bases and J shed 8 bases, with 15 bases lying between them. The germline gives CDR1 SGHTA, CDR2 FQGNSA.

This rearrangement joins TRBV10-3 to TRBJ1-1; possibly TRBD1 for D (5 bases). CDR3 length equals 15 residues. Deletions cut 0 bases from V and 1 base from J, with 9 bases between. Germline V CDR1 and CDR2: ENHRY, SYGVKD. The CDR3: CAISESFGGNTEAFF. For the CDR3, the DNA is TGTGCCATCAGTGAGTCCTTCGGGGGGAACACTGAAGCTTTCTTT.

This clonotype has a count of ten or more. The V and J genes are TRBV7-8 and TRBJ2-3; D possibly uses TRBD1 or TRBD2 (5 bases each). V was clipped by 1 base and J by 3 bases, with 14 bases between them. The CDR3 runs 16 residues. The germline V gene has CDR1 SGHVS and CDR2 FQNEAQ. The CDR3 region is CASSLVGVSGTDTQYF. Here the CDR3 DNA reads TGTGCCAGCAGCTTAGTCGGGGTATCAGGGACAGATACGCAGTATTTT. The full variable domain, in which reference TRBV7-8 and TRBJ2-3 provide the parts outside the CDR3, is GAGVSQSPRYKVAKRGQDVALRCDPISGHVSLFWYQQALGQGPEFLTYFQNEAQLDKSGLPSDRFFAERPEGSVSTLKIQRTQQEDSAVYLCASSLVGVSGTDTQYFGPGTRLTVL.

The gene calls are TRBV11-2 and TRBJ2-7; TRBD1 matches 8 bases. Losses at the gene ends were 4 bases for V and 3 bases for J; bases not matched to a gene: 5. There are 14 residues in the CDR3. The germline CDR1 and CDR2 sequences are SGHAT and FQNNGV. The CDR3 is CASSSGTGHYEQYV. DNA of the CDR3: TGTGCCAGCAGCTCCGGGACAGGACACTACGAGCAGTACGTC.

This clonotype was observed a few times. The V gene is TRBV10-3, the J gene TRBJ1-2, with 12 bases identical to TRBD1. CDR1 is ENHRY, CDR2 SYGVKD, per germline. The CDR3 is 14 amino acids. V lost 6 bases, J lost 8 bases, and 7 bases stayed unmatched. Here the CDR3 DNA reads TGTGCCATCAGCCCGGGACAGGGGGCGCAGGGCTACACCTTC. Translating it yields CAISPGQGAQGYTF.

CDR3 sequence (DNA): TGCGCCAGCAGCCAACCACGGACAGGGGTAGTGAACACTGAAGCTTTCTTT. It specifies CASSQPRTGVVNTEAFF. This sequence joins TRBV4-1 and TRBJ1-1; 9 positions match TRBD1. Germline V lookup: CDR1 MGHRA, CDR2 YSYEKL. The CDR3 is made up of 17 amino acids. V was pared by 2 bases and J by 0 bases, with 7 bases of the junction left unmatched.

Details on this clonotype: A much bigger clone sits one base away, suggesting this may be a read error. The CDR3 coding sequence is TGTGCCGGCATCAGCGGGGGATACAATGAGCAGTTCTTC. Translated: CAGISGGYNEQFF. V and J are TRBV7-8 and TRBJ2-1; 8 bases fit TRBD2. The CDR3 contains 13 residues. The germline CDR1 and CDR2 sequences are SGHVS and FQNEAQ. Trimming removed 11 bases from V and 4 bases from J; junction bases left unmatched: 7.

The chain couples TRBV6-5 to TRBJ2-5; weak D call: TRBD1 (5 bases). V lost 2 bases and J lost 0, with 10 bases in between. The germline V gene has CDR1 MNHEY and CDR2 SVGAGI. The CDR3 length is 15 residues. The CDR3 DNA reads as TGTGCCAGCAGTTACAGGGGCCGGTACCAAGAGACCCAGTACTTC. Translation: CASSYRGRYQETQYF.

This chain links TRBV6-5 with TRBJ2-2; tentatively, D is TRBD1 (7 bases). V was trimmed by 0 bases and J by 5 bases, leaving 13 bases between them. The CDR3 spans 16 residues. The germline V gene encodes CDR1 MNHEY and CDR2 SVGAGI. The DNA for the CDR3 is TGTGCCAGCAGTTACTCGGAGGGGGCAGGTACCGGGGAGCTGTTTTTT. This encodes CASSYSEGAGTGELFF.

The V call is TRBV6-2 or TRBV6-3, the J call TRBJ1-1, with unresolved D. This CDR3 region has 15 residues. The germline gives CDR1 MNHEY, CDR2 SVGEGT. Trimming removed 2 bases from V and 0 bases from J, with 10 bases in between. CDR3 coding DNA: TGTGCCAGCAGTTACGTACGGATCATGAACACTGAAGCTTTCTTT. As protein: CASSYVRIMNTEAFF.

This clonotype was observed a few times. The rearrangement joins TRBV7-9 to TRBJ2-3, with D possibly TRBD1 on 5 matching bases. The germline V gene encodes CDR1 SEHNR and CDR2 FQNEAQ (reference sequence). CDR3 length equals 15 residues. The V and J ends lost 3 bases and 0 bases respectively, with 10 bases between them. The CDR3 DNA sequence: TGTGCCAGCAGCTTTTCAGGGATGAGCACAGATACGCAGTATTTT. As protein: CASSFSGMSTDTQYF.

In this sample, this clonotype turned up a few times. The chain joins TRBV2 to TRBJ2-5, with TRBD2 identical over 11 bases. Germline V gene lookup returns CDR1 SNHLY and CDR2 FYNNEI. The V and J ends lost 6 bases and 3 bases, in that order; junction bases with no gene match: 6. CDR3 length: 15 residues. CDR3 protein: CASRPSGGHEETQYF. CDR3 sequence (DNA): TGTGCCAGCAGACCTAGCGGGGGGCACGAAGAGACCCAGTACTTC.

The chain recombines TRBV4-1 with TRBJ1-1, with D uncertain. CDR3 length equals 15 residues. From germline, CDR1 is MGHRA and CDR2 YSYEKL. Between the trimmed V and J ends, which lost 0 bases and 1 base, there was a span of 9 bases. The CDR3 loop reads CASSQDPKGNTEAFF. In DNA, the CDR3 is TGCGCCAGCAGCCAAGACCCGAAAGGGAACACTGAAGCTTTCTTT.

The V and J genes are TRBV27 and TRBJ1-3, with D possibly TRBD1 on 5 matching bases. Germline V gene sequence: CDR1 MNHEY, CDR2 SMNVEV (reference sequence). The CDR3 has 16 amino acids. V lost 7 bases and J 2 bases, leaving 18 bases between the germline ends. CDR3 sequence: CASKNQGVGAGNTIYF. DNA of the CDR3: TGTGCCAGCAAGAACCAGGGAGTGGGCGCTGGAAACACCATATATTTT.

The V and J genes are TRBV4-1 and TRBJ2-5; D not certain. CDR3 size: 13 residues. Trimming removed 0 bases at V and 2 bases at J, with 4 bases between. Germline values: CDR1 MGHRA, CDR2 YSYEKL. For the CDR3, the DNA is TGCGCCAGCAGCCAAGAGACTCAAGAGACCCAGTACTTC. Protein sequence: CASSQETQETQYF.

The chain uses TRBV6-5 and TRBJ2-5; 9 positions match TRBD2. The V segment lost 5 bases and the J segment 5 bases; nucleotides outside the gene matches: 18. In germline, CDR1 is MNHEY, CDR2 SVGAGI. The length of the CDR3 is 18 residues. This CDR3 reads CASSQTPKAGGWRETQYF. CDR3 sequence (DNA): TGTGCCAGCAGTCAAACCCCGAAAGCGGGGGGCTGGAGGGAGACCCAGTACTTC.

This clonotype showed up many times. V is TRBV4-1 and J is TRBJ2-1; 13 bases line up with TRBD2. V lost 3 bases and J lost 3; bases outside the gene matches: 2. This CDR3 is built from 16 residues. The germline CDR1 and CDR2 sequences are MGHRA and YSYEKL. CDR3 DNA sequence: TGCGCCAGCAGCCAGGGGACTAGCGGGGTCTACAATGAGCAGTTCTTC. It yields the protein CASSQGTSGVYNEQFF.

V usage is TRBV14 and J usage is TRBJ1-4; a weak D match, TRBD1 (6 bases). The CDR3 is 16 residues long. V was trimmed by 2 bases and J by 5 bases, leaving 15 bases between them. Germline CDR1 SGHDN, CDR2 FVKESK. DNA for the CDR3: TGTGCCAGCAGCCAACGGATGGGACAAAACAATGAAAAACTGTTTTTT. Amino acids: CASSQRMGQNNEKLFF.

This chain uses TRBV4-1 with TRBJ1-2, with 9 positions matching TRBD1. The CDR3 is 16 residues long. CDR1 MGHRA and CDR2 YSYEKL come from the germline V gene. After removal of 0 bases from V and 8 bases from J, the junction contained 10 bases not matched to a gene. The CDR3 sequence: CASSQEGTGYSAGYTF. Written as DNA, the CDR3 is TGCGCCAGCAGCCAAGAAGGGACAGGGTATTCTGCGGGCTACACCTTC.

This clonotype was detected only a few times. The chain joins TRBV7-6 to TRBJ1-6, with a possible D match to TRBD1 (5 bases). The germline V gene encodes CDR1 SGHVS and CDR2 FNYEAQ. The CDR3 spans 13 residues. Trimming removed 5 bases from V and 8 bases from J, with 10 bases in between. This CDR3 reads CASSQTRDSPLHF. CDR3 in DNA: TGTGCCAGCAGCCAAACCAGGGATTCACCCCTCCACTTT.

A few counts support this clonotype. The CDR3 loop is CASSSDRHSPLHF. The CDR3 bases are TGTGCCAGCAGCTCGGACAGACATTCACCCCTCCACTTT. The chain carries TRBV28 and TRBJ1-6; tentatively, D is TRBD1 (6 bases). The V gene lost 6 bases and the J gene lost 8 bases, with 11 bases spanning the gap. The germline CDR1 and CDR2 sequences are MDHEN and SYDVKM. The CDR3 covers 13 residues. The variable domain in full, with the rest retrieved from reference TRBV28 and TRBJ1-6, is DVKVTQSSRYLVKRTGEKVFLECVQDMDHENMFWYRQDPGLGLRLIYFSYDVKMKEKGDIPEGYSVSREKKERFSLILESASTNQTSMYLCASSSDRHSPLHFGNGTRLTVT.

In this sample, this clonotype turned up a few times. Relative to the germline gene, one junction end is altered; a read error may explain this. This chain links TRBV4-2 with TRBJ2-3; D is undetermined. The CDR3 totals 17 residues. The germline V gene has CDR1 LGHNA and CDR2 YNFKEQ. The CDR3 nucleotides are TGCGCCAGCAGCCAAGAACCCGGCATGCAGGGCACAGATACGCAGTATTTT. Protein sequence: CASSQEPGMQGTDTQYF.

The rearrangement uses TRBV4-3 and TRBJ1-1, with TRBD1 matching over 8 bases. Looked up from germline, CDR1 is LGHNA and CDR2 is YSLEER. The V and J ends lost 0 bases and 7 bases, in that order; junction bases with no gene match: 4. CDR3 size: 14 residues. For the CDR3, the DNA is TGCGCCAGCAGCCAAGACTCAGGGGGCAATGAAGCTTTCTTT. Residues: CASSQDSGGNEAFF.

This clonotype was seen just once. The chain is built from TRBV29-1 and TRBJ1-2; TRBD1 matches 7 bases. V was pared by 6 bases and J by 3 bases, with 10 bases of the junction left unmatched. Germline V gene data show CDR1 as SQVTM and CDR2 as ANQGSEA. The CDR3 length is 14 residues. The CDR3 is CSVPRDSVDYGYTF. CDR3 DNA sequence: TGCAGCGTACCCAGGGACAGCGTAGACTATGGCTACACCTTC.

V and J are TRBV6-8 and TRBJ1-5, with D perhaps matching TRBD1 (5 bases). The germline V gene encodes CDR1 MNHGY and CDR2 SAAAGT. The V end lost 6 bases, the J end lost 3 bases, and 15 bases lay between the germline ends. The CDR3 has 15 residues. The CDR3 here is CASSPSWGPNQPQHF. CDR3 DNA sequence: TGTGCCAGCAGCCCTTCGTGGGGCCCCAATCAGCCCCAGCATTTT.